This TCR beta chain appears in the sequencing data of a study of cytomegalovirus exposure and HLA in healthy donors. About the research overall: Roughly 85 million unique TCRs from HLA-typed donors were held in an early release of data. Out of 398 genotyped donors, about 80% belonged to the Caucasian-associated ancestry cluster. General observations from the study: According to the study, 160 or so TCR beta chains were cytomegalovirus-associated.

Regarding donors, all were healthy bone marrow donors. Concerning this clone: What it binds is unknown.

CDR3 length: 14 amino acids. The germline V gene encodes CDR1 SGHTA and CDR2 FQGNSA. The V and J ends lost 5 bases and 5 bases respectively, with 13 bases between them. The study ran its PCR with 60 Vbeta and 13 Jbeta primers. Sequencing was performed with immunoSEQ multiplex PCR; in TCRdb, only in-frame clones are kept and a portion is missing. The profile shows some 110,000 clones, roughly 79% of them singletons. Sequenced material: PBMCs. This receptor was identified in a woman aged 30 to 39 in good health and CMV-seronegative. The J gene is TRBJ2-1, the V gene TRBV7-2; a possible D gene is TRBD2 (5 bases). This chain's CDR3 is CASSLRTGNNEQFF. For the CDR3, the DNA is TGTGCCAGCAGCCTGAGGACTGGGAACAATGAGCAGTTCTTC.